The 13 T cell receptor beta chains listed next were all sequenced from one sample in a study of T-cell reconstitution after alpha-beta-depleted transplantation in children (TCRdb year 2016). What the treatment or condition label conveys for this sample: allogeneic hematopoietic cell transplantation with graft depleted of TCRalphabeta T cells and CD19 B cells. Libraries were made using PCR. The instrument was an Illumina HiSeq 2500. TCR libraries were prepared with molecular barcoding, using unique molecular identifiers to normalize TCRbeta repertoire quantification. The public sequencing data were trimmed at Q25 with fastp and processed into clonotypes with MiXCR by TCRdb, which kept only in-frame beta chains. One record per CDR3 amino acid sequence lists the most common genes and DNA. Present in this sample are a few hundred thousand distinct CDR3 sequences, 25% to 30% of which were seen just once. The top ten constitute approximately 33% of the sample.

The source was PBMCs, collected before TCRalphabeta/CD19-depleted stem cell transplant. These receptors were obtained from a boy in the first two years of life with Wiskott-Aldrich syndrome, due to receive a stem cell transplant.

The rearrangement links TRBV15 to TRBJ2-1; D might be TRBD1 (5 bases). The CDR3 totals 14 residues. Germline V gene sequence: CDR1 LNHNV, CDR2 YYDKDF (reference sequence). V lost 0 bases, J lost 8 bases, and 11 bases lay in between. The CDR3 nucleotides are TGTGCCACCAGCAGAGACAGGGTCCAGGATGAGCAGTTCTTC. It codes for CATSRDRVQDEQFF.

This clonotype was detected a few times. CDR3 coding DNA: TGCGCCAGCAGCTTTGGGACAGGGGGCTCTAAGTACACTGAAGCTTTCTTT. Translation gives CASSFGTGGSKYTEAFF. This chain connects TRBV5-1 to TRBJ1-1; 12 bases match TRBD1. The CDR3 has 17 residues. With 2 bases clipped from V and 3 bases from J, the junction kept 8 bases outside the gene matches. Germline CDR1 reads SGHRS; CDR2 reads YFSETQ.

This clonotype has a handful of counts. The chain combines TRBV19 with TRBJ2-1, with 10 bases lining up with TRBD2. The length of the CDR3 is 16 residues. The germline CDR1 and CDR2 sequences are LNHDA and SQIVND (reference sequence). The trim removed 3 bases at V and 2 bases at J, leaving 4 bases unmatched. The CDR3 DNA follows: TGTGCCAGTAGTATGGCTAGCGGGAGTGCCTACAATGAGCAGTTCTTC. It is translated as CASSMASGSAYNEQFF.

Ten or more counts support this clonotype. CDR3 protein: CASSLLAGSYEQYF. The CDR3 DNA reads as TGCGCCAGCAGCTTACTAGCGGGCTCCTACGAGCAGTACTTC. The rearrangement uses TRBV5-1 and TRBJ2-7; 9 positions match TRBD2. Germline trimming cut 2 bases from V and 0 bases from J; bases unmatched to any gene: 0. CDR1 and CDR2 (germline): SGHRS, YFSETQ. The CDR3 extends over 14 amino acids.

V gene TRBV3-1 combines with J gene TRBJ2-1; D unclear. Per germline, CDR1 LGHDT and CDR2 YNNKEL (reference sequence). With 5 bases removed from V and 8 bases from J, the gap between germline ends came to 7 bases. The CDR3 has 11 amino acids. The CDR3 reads CASSYVDEQFF. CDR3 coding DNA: TGTGCCAGCAGCTACGTGGATGAGCAGTTCTTC.

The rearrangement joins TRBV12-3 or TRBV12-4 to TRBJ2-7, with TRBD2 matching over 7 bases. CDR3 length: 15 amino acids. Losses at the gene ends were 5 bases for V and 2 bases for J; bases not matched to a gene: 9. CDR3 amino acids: CASSPSGGSAYEQYF. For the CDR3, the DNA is TGTGCCAGCAGTCCGTCGGGAGGAAGCGCCTACGAGCAGTACTTC.

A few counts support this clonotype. The CDR3 sequence: CASSQEIKAGYSNQPQHF. The CDR3 nucleotides read TGTGCCAGCAGCCAAGAAATAAAGGCAGGTTATAGCAATCAGCCCCAGCATTTT. The rearrangement links TRBV4-2 to TRBJ1-5; D is unclear. Trimming stripped 0 bases from V and 0 bases from J, with 15 bases between. The CDR3 is 18 amino acids. Looked up from germline, CDR1 is LGHNA and CDR2 is YNFKEQ.

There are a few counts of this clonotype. The CDR3 nucleotides read TGTGCCAGCAGCCCCGTGGGGCGAGCTTACGAGCAGTACTTC. Its protein product is CASSPVGRAYEQYF. The chain employs TRBV7-2 and TRBJ2-7, with a possible D match to TRBD1 (5 bases). Germline V gene sequence: CDR1 SGHTA, CDR2 FQGNSA. This CDR3 has 14 residues. Trimming removed 5 bases at V and 4 bases at J, with 15 bases between. The full variable domain, with the rest looked up from reference TRBV7-2 and TRBJ2-7, is GAGVSQSPSNKVTEKGKDVELRCDPISGHTALYWYRQSLGQGLEFLIYFQGNSAPDKSGLPSDRFSAERTGGSVSTLTIQRTQQEDSAVYLCASSPVGRAYEQYFGPGTRLTVT.

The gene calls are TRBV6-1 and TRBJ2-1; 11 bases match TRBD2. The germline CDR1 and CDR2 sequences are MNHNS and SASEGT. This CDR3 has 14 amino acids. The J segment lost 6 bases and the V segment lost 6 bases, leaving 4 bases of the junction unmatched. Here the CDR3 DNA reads TGTGCCAGCAGACCGGGACTAGCGGCCAATGAGCAGTTCTTC. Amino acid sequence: CASRPGLAANEQFF.

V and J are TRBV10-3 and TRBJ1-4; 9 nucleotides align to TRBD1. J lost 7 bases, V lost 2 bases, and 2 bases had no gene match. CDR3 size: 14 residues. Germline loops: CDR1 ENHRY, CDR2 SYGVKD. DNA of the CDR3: TGTGCCATCAGTGAGAGGACAGGGGTTGAAAAACTGTTTTTT. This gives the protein CAISERTGVEKLFF.

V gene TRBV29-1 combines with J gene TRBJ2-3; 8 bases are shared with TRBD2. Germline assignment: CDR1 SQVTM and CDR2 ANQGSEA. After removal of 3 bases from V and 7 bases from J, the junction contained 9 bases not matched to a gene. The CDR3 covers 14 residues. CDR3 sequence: CSVESGLGTNTQYF. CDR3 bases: TGCAGCGTTGAGTCGGGACTAGGAACCAATACGCAGTATTTT.

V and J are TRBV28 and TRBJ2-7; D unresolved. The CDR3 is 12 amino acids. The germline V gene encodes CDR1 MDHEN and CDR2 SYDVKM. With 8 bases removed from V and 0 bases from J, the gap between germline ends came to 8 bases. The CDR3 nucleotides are TGTGCCAGCGGTGGGTACTCCTACGAGCAGTACTTC. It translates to CASGGYSYEQYF.

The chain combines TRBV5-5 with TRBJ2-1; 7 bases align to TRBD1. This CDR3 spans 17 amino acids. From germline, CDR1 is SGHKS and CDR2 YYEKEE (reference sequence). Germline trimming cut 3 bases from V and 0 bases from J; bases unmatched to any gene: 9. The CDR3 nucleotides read TGTGCCAGCAGCTGGGGGACAGCCAAGAGCTCCTACAATGAGCAGTTCTTC. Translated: CASSWGTAKSSYNEQFF.